A selection of T cell receptor beta chains follows, all from one sample in a study of T cells in Graves' hyperthyroidism and ophthalmopathy. MiXCR, run by TCRdb on the multiplex PCR reads, gives a single entry per CDR3 protein. Counted here are around 300,000 distinct CDR3 sequences, less than 15% occurring once; the ten biggest clones make up roughly 8.5%. What was sequenced was blood. These receptors originate from a woman younger than 45 with Graves' hyperthyroidism that later progressed to Graves' ophthalmopathy. CDR3s include the opening cysteine and the closing phenylalanine or tryptophan. Each record gives: clone size, D gene, V gene, J gene, CDR3 protein, CDR3 DNA. A D gene is named only where the DNA matches it firmly. Not every row has a clone size; where given, it reads once, few, many or a size class.

many,NA,TRBV28,TRBJ2-7,CASSPVSAYEQYF,TGTGCCAGCAGTCCCGTCAGTGCCTACGAGCAGTACTTC
many,TRBD1,TRBV9,TRBJ1-6,CAGAQGRDSPLHF,TGTGCCGGCGCACAGGGGAGGGATTCACCCCTCCACTTT
few,NA,TRBV7-9,TRBJ1-4,CASSLADADATNEKLFF,TGTGCCAGCAGCTTAGCCGACGCGGACGCAACTAATGAAAAACTGTTTTTT
many,TRBD1,TRBV28,TRBJ2-7,CASQLRDRGVEQYF,TGTGCCAGCCAACTCCGGGACAGGGGGGTCGAGCAGTACTTC
many,NA,TRBV18,TRBJ2-1,CASSPPGGFEQFF,TGTGCCAGCTCACCACCTGGTGGTTTTGAGCAGTTCTTC
NA,TRBD2,TRBV9,TRBJ2-1,CASSVGGSGNEQFF,TGTGCCAGCAGCGTAGGCGGGAGCGGGAATGAGCAGTTCTTC
many,NA,TRBV6-1,TRBJ1-5,CASRKNWGRDNQPQHF,TGTGCCAGCAGAAAAAATTGGGGGCGGGACAATCAGCCCCAGCATTTT
many,TRBD2,TRBV7-8,TRBJ2-7,CASSTFGTSGRATYEQYF,TGTGCCAGCAGCACCTTCGGGACTAGCGGGAGGGCCACGTACGAGCAGTACTTC
NA,NA,TRBV19,TRBJ2-7,CASEGPSYEQYF,TGTGCCAGTGAAGGGCCCTCCTACGAGCAGTACTTC
many,NA,TRBV2,TRBJ2-2,CVTLSETNTGELFF,TGTGTCACCCTCAGCGAGACGAACACCGGGGAGCTGTTTTTT
many,TRBD2,TRBV7-2,TRBJ2-5,CASSSQRSGRRETQYF,TGTGCCAGCAGCTCCCAAAGGAGCGGGAGAAGGGAGACCCAGTACTTC
many,NA,TRBV7-2,TRBJ2-5,CACTGGQETQYF,TGTGCCTGCACCGGGGGCCAAGAGACCCAGTACTTC
many,NA,TRBV4-1,TRBJ2-1,CASSPPRYENEQFF,TGCGCCAGCAGCCCGCCCCGGTACGAGAATGAGCAGTTCTTC
many,NA,TRBV4-3,TRBJ1-5,CASSQEENQPQHF,TGCGCCAGCAGCCAAGAGGAGAATCAGCCCCAGCATTTT
many,NA,TRBV7-2,TRBJ2-5,CASSLGGTWETQYF,TGTGCCAGCAGCTTAGGCGGGACATGGGAGACCCAGTACTTC
many,NA,TRBV11-2,TRBJ1-2,CASSLVGQGYGYTF,TGTGCCAGCAGCTTAGTCGGCCAGGGCTATGGCTACACCTTC
many,NA,TRBV2,TRBJ2-1,CASSEQGFDEQFF,TGTGCCAGCAGTGAACAGGGATTTGATGAGCAGTTCTTC
few,TRBD1,TRBV6-5,TRBJ1-6,CASSNSDRGSNSPLHF,TGTGCCAGCAGCAACAGCGACAGGGGGAGTAATTCACCCCTCCACTTT
NA,TRBD1,TRBV6-1,TRBJ1-2,CASSPRDSGTVYSYTF,TGTGCCAGCAGCCCCCGGGACAGCGGTACGGTCTATAGCTACACCTTC
many,NA,TRBV10-3,TRBJ1-1,CAISDHDPGVRNTEAFF,TGTGCCATCAGTGACCACGATCCCGGGGTTAGAAACACTGAAGCTTTCTTT
NA,NA,TRBV5-1,TRBJ2-2,CASSLGLWDTGELFF,TGCGCCAGCAGCTTGGGACTATGGGACACCGGGGAGCTGTTTTTT
NA,NA,TRBV6-2/TRBV6-3,TRBJ2-3,CASSYSSGGGRGADTQYF,TGTGCCAGCAGTTACTCGAGTGGGGGCGGGAGAGGGGCAGATACGCAGTATTTT
few,TRBD2,TRBV6-1,TRBJ2-2,CASGLAGPTGELFF,TGTGCCAGTGGGCTAGCGGGTCCCACCGGGGAGCTGTTTTTT
many,TRBD2,TRBV13,TRBJ2-1,CASSSGTSGSYNEQFF,TGTGCCAGCAGCTCAGGGACTAGCGGATCCTACAATGAGCAGTTCTTC
NA,TRBD2,TRBV5-5,TRBJ2-1,CASSLIITSGRALDEQFF,TGTGCCAGCAGCCTAATAATTACTAGCGGGAGGGCCTTAGATGAGCAGTTCTTC
many,NA,TRBV28,TRBJ2-2,CASSPDVGTGELFF,TGTGCCAGCAGTCCTGACGTAGGCACCGGGGAGCTGTTTTTT
many,NA,TRBV7-9,TRBJ2-5,CASSLPGTVRTRRSPETQYF,TGTGCCAGCAGCCTACCCGGGACAGTCCGGACTAGGCGCTCCCCAGAGACCCAGTACTTC
many,NA,TRBV20-1,TRBJ2-3,CSASQFVGTDTQYF,TGCAGTGCTTCCCAGTTTGTTGGCACAGATACGCAGTATTTT
many,NA,TRBV14,TRBJ2-1,CASSQVARSEQFF,TGTGCCAGCAGCCAAGTGGCCCGGAGTGAGCAGTTCTTC
many,NA,TRBV10-3,TRBJ1-5,CAIRTGVNQPQHF,TGTGCCATCAGAACAGGAGTCAATCAGCCCCAGCATTTT
many,TRBD1,TRBV10-3,TRBJ1-1,CAIKTGRNDGAFF,TGTGCCATCAAGACAGGGCGAAACGACGGGGCTTTCTTT
many,NA,TRBV6-2/TRBV6-3,TRBJ2-3,CASRNQGLAADTQYF,TGTGCCAGCAGAAATCAGGGGTTGGCCGCAGATACGCAGTATTTT
few,TRBD1,TRBV10-3,TRBJ2-3,CAISPTGIGVGDTDTQYF,TGTGCCATCAGCCCGACAGGGATCGGGGTAGGGGACACAGATACGCAGTATTTT
many,NA,TRBV5-1,TRBJ1-1,CASRQTAMNTEAFF,TGCGCCAGCAGACAGACAGCTATGAACACTGAAGCTTTCTTT
NA,NA,TRBV19,TRBJ2-7,CASSSGTFHEQYF,TGTGCCAGTAGTTCCGGGACATTCCACGAGCAGTACTTC
NA,TRBD1,TRBV4-2,TRBJ1-6,CASSQGDRGLALHF,TGTGCCAGCAGCCAAGGGGACAGGGGATTAGCCCTCCACTTT
NA,TRBD2,TRBV20-1,TRBJ2-5,CSASQGSGVLQETQYF,TGCAGTGCTAGCCAGGGCAGCGGGGTACTACAAGAGACCCAGTACTTC
many,NA,TRBV15,TRBJ1-1,CATSTGTWRAEAFF,TGTGCCACCAGTACCGGGACCTGGAGGGCTGAAGCTTTCTTT
NA,TRBD2,TRBV7-9,TRBJ2-1,CASSPMGLAGRRNEQFF,TGTGCCAGCAGCCCAATGGGACTAGCGGGGCGGAGGAATGAGCAGTTCTTC
few,TRBD1,TRBV5-1,TRBJ2-5,CASSGGTGGMETQYF,TGCGCCAGCAGCGGAGGGACAGGGGGGATGGAGACCCAGTACTTC
many,NA,TRBV2,TRBJ1-1,CASGLLNTEAFF,TGTGCCAGCGGGCTATTGAACACTGAAGCTTTCTTT
NA,NA,TRBV5-8,TRBJ1-5,CASSFDRIYSNQPQHF,TGTGCCAGCAGCTTCGACAGAATTTATAGCAATCAGCCCCAGCATTTT
many,NA,TRBV6-5,TRBJ2-7,CASSYSNPSLNEQYF,TGTGCCAGCAGTTACTCGAATCCTAGCTTGAACGAGCAGTACTTC
many,NA,TRBV5-1,TRBJ2-7,CASSLGRGLLIEQYF,TGCGCCAGCAGCTTGGGCAGGGGCCTTTTGATCGAGCAGTACTTC
many,NA,TRBV27,TRBJ2-7,CASSAYSGSSYEQYF,TGTGCCAGCAGTGCCTATAGCGGCAGTTCCTACGAGCAGTACTTC
NA,NA,TRBV4-1,TRBJ1-1,CASSQSRTLNTEAFF,TGCGCCAGCAGCCAGTCGAGGACTCTGAACACTGAAGCTTTCTTT
many,TRBD2,TRBV15,TRBJ2-1,CATSPAGKGLARNEQFF,TGTGCCACCAGCCCCGCCGGCAAGGGACTAGCACGGAATGAGCAGTTCTTC
NA,TRBD2,TRBV30,TRBJ2-1,CAWSLLLAAAYNEQFF,TGTGCCTGGAGTCTCCTACTAGCGGCCGCCTACAATGAGCAGTTCTTC
NA,TRBD1,TRBV5-1,TRBJ1-2,CASSSTGANYGYTF,TGCGCCAGCAGCTCTACAGGGGCTAACTATGGCTACACCTTC
many,NA,TRBV28,TRBJ2-7,CASSLRPVPYEQYF,TGTGCCAGCAGTTTAAGACCCGTCCCCTACGAGCAGTACTTC
NA,NA,TRBV29-1,TRBJ2-7,CSVLEGNYEQYF,TGCAGCGTACTCGAGGGGAACTACGAGCAGTACTTC
many,NA,TRBV27,TRBJ1-2,CASSLQPRLGGDYGYTF,TGTGCCAGCAGTTTGCAGCCCCGCTTGGGGGGTGACTATGGCTACACCTTC
many,TRBD2,TRBV14,TRBJ2-1,CASSQAGAYNEQFF,TGTGCCAGCAGCCAGGCGGGGGCCTACAATGAGCAGTTCTTC